Listed below are T cell receptor beta chains from one sample, sequenced in a study of blood T cell repertoires in COVID-19. Using immunoSEQ multiplex PCR, the repertoire was profiled, and TCRdb retains in-frame clones only, with some absent. The data show 150,000 or so clones, around 80% seen once. Material for sequencing was PBMCs or T cells enriched from blood (not recorded which). These receptors were taken from a woman aged 50 to 60 who had recovered from COVID-19. The CDR3 runs from the conserved cysteine through the conserved F or W. D genes are given only for firm matches. A row's size may be missing; if present it is once, few, many or a size class.

j_call clone_size d_call v_call cdr3_nt cdr3_aa
TRBJ1-2 . TRBD1 TRBV5-1 TGCGCCAGTAATGAACAGGGGGCGCTGAACTATGGCTACACCTTC CASNEQGALNYGYTF
TRBJ2-5 . . TRBV6-1 TGTGCCAGCAGTGGCCGAGTCGTCACCCGACAAGAGACCCAGTACTTC CASSGRVVTRQETQYF
TRBJ2-1 . TRBD1 TRBV24-1 TGTGCCACCAGTGATACAGGGGGCTCCTACAATGAGCAGTTCTTC CATSDTGGSYNEQFF
TRBJ2-2 . . TRBV7-3 TGTGCCAGCAGCCCTACTTCCACCGGGGAGCTGTTTTTT CASSPTSTGELFF
TRBJ2-3 . . TRBV3-1/TRBV3-2 TGTGCCAGCAGCCAGAAAGGGGGTTTTATTAGCGATACGCAGTATTTT CASSQKGGFISDTQYF
TRBJ2-5 . . TRBV19 TGTGCCAGTGGTCCCTCGGGGGGCAGGGAGACCCAGTACTTC CASGPSGGRETQYF
TRBJ2-5 . . TRBV9 TGTGCCAGCAGCCCGACAGATGGACAGACCCAGTACTTC CASSPTDGQTQYF
TRBJ1-1 . . TRBV2 TGTGCCAGCAGTGAAGTTATTCCCGGGGATCTGGAGACTGAAGCTTTCTTT CASSEVIPGDLETEAFF
TRBJ2-7 few . TRBV5-1 TGCGCCAGCAGCTTGGCCGGAGGGAATCGCGAGCAGTACTTC CASSLAGGNREQYF
TRBJ1-5 . . TRBV4-1 TGCGCCAGCAGCCAAGAGTGGCTTCAGCCCCAGCATTTT CASSQEWLQPQHF
TRBJ1-5 few TRBD1 TRBV18 TGTGCCAGCTCATCGACAGACAGGGGAGGCAATCAGCCCCAGCATTTT CASSSTDRGGNQPQHF
TRBJ1-4 . . TRBV28 TGTGCCAGCAGTTTGCCCAGTGAAAAACTGTTTTTT CASSLPSEKLFF
TRBJ1-1 . . TRBV27 TGTGCCAGCAGTTTGGCCAGAATGAACACTGAAGCTTTCTTT CASSLARMNTEAFF
TRBJ1-4 . TRBD1 TRBV2 TGTGCCAGCCTTGTAGGGACAGGGAGTGAAAAACTGTTTTTT CASLVGTGSEKLFF
TRBJ1-5 . TRBD1 TRBV29-1 TGCAGCGTTGAGGTCCAGGGGGGCCAGCCCCAGCATTTT CSVEVQGGQPQHF
TRBJ1-4 once TRBD1 TRBV6-5 TGTGCCAGCAGCTCAATGAAGACAGGGGGTGAAAAACTGTTTTTT CASSSMKTGGEKLFF
TRBJ1-6 . . TRBV28 TGTGCCAGCAGCCAGGGGCCCGGCCTCCACTTT CASSQGPGLHF
TRBJ2-3 . . TRBV5-5 TGTGCCAGCAGCTCCGGGGGGACAAAGGGGGATACGCAGTATTTT CASSSGGTKGDTQYF
TRBJ1-6 . . TRBV9 TGTGCCAGCGCCAGGTCCATTTCACCCCTCCACTTT CASARSISPLHF
TRBJ1-6 . TRBD1 TRBV7-9 TGTGCCAGTAAACGACAGGGAAGTTTAAGTAATTCACCCCTCCACTTT CASKRQGSLSNSPLHF
TRBJ1-2 . . TRBV9 TGTGCCAGCAGCGTAGGTGTCGGGATTATCGGCTACACCTTC CASSVGVGIIGYTF
TRBJ1-1 . . TRBV24-1 TGTGCCACCAGAAACAGGAAGAACACTGAAGCTTTCTTT CATRNRKNTEAFF
TRBJ1-1 . TRBD1 TRBV10-3 TGTGCCATCAGTGACGGGACAGGGGCCAATGAAGCTTTCTTT CAISDGTGANEAFF
TRBJ1-6 . . TRBV7-3 TGTGCCAGCAGCTTAGCAGCCCCAGGGCCGGGTTATAATTCACCCCTCCACTTT CASSLAAPGPGYNSPLHF
TRBJ1-4 few . TRBV9 TGTGCCAGCAGCGTCACTGCAACTAATGAAAAACTGTTTTTT CASSVTATNEKLFF
TRBJ1-2 . TRBD1 TRBV5-1 TGCGCCAGCAGCTTGGGACCTGGGACAGCAGCTAACTATGGCTACACCTTC CASSLGPGTAANYGYTF
TRBJ2-2 few . TRBV3-1/TRBV3-2 TGTGCCAGCAGCCAACCCCGGCAGGGTTCCGGGGAGCTGTTTTTT CASSQPRQGSGELFF
TRBJ1-1 . TRBD1 TRBV29-1 TGCAGCGTCGACCGGACAGGGGGCGCGTCCACTGAAGCTTTCTTT CSVDRTGGASTEAFF
TRBJ2-3 . TRBD2 TRBV20-1 TGCAGTGCAAGTTCTAGCGGGGGGGTCGATTATACGCAGTATTTT CSASSSGGVDYTQYF
TRBJ2-1 . TRBD2 TRBV9 TGTGCCAGCAGCGTTCAGGGACTACTCTCCTACAATGAGCAGTTCTTC CASSVQGLLSYNEQFF
TRBJ2-3 few . TRBV29-1 TGCAGCGTTGAAGATGAGGTTTGGGGCCCCAGGGGTACGCAGTATTTT CSVEDEVWGPRGTQYF
TRBJ2-7 once . TRBV5-1 TGCGCCAGCAGCTTGCAGGGGATCTACGAGCAGTACTTC CASSLQGIYEQYF
TRBJ1-2 . TRBD1 TRBV12-3/TRBV12-4 TGTGCCAGCAGGGCGGACAGGGTCGGAGGCTACACCTTC CASRADRVGGYTF
TRBJ1-3 . TRBD1 TRBV5-5 TGTGCCAGCAGTACGGACAGGGGGTCTGGAAACACCATATATTTT CASSTDRGSGNTIYF
TRBJ2-1 . . TRBV19 TGTGCCACTTCGAGGGGGATTGACAATGAGCAGTTCTTC CATSRGIDNEQFF
TRBJ2-1 . TRBD2 TRBV5-3 TGTGCCAGAAGCTTGGAAGGGACTAGCGGGCTATCCTACAATGAGCAGTTCTTC CARSLEGTSGLSYNEQFF
TRBJ2-2 . TRBD1 TRBV7-9 TGTGCAACCGGGGAATGGCAGGGGGCGAACACCGGGGAGCTGTTTTTT CATGEWQGANTGELFF
TRBJ2-5 . TRBD2 TRBV4-2 TGTGCCAGCAGCCATCCTCTAGCGGGGGGAGCCGAGGAGACCCAGTACTTC CASSHPLAGGAEETQYF
TRBJ2-3 few TRBD1 TRBV11-2 TGTGCCAGCAGCCAGGGACAGGGGTTTGGCACAGATACGCAGTATTTT CASSQGQGFGTDTQYF
TRBJ1-2 . . TRBV3-1/TRBV3-2 TGTGCCAGCCGATCCCGGGGCGGGAATGGCTACACCTTC CASRSRGGNGYTF
TRBJ1-6 . . TRBV19 TGTGCCAGTAGTATACAGGATTCACCCCTCCACTTT CASSIQDSPLHF
TRBJ2-6 . TRBD1 TRBV18 TGTGCCAGCTCACCGAGCATGAGGACAGGGTACTCTGGGGCCAACGTCCTGACTTTC CASSPSMRTGYSGANVLTF
TRBJ2-2 . . TRBV19 TGTGCCAGTAGCCTGGGGGGAAACGGGGAGCTGTTTTTT CASSLGGNGELFF
TRBJ2-2 . TRBD1 TRBV4-1 TGCGCCAGCAGAAGACAGGGGAACGGGGAGCTGTTTTTT CASRRQGNGELFF
TRBJ2-3 . . TRBV7-9 TGTGCCAGCAGGCCCGCTGGGCCTAGCACAGATACGCAGTATTTT CASRPAGPSTDTQYF
TRBJ1-1 . . TRBV12-3/TRBV12-4 TGTGCCAGCAGTTTAAGGGGAATCACTGAAGCTTTCTTT CASSLRGITEAFF